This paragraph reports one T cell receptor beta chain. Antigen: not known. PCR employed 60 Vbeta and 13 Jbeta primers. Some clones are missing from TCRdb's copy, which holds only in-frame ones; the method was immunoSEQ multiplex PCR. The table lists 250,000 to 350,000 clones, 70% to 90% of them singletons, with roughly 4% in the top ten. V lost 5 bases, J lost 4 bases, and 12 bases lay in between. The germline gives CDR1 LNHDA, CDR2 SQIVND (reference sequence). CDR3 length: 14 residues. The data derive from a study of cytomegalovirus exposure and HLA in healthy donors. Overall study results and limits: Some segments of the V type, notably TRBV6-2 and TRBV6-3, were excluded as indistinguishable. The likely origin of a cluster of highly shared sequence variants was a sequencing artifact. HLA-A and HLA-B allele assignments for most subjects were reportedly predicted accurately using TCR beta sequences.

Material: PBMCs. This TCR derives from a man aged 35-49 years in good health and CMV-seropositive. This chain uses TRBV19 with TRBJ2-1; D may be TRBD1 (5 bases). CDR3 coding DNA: TGTGCCAGTAGTTCGACAGTTGGATACAATGAGCAGTTCTTC. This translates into CASSSTVGYNEQFF.